What follows describes a single T cell receptor (beta chain). V was pared by 3 bases and J by 5 bases, with 13 bases between. The V gene's germline CDR1 is SEHNR and CDR2 FQNEAQ (reference sequence). The CDR3 is 15 residues long. This sample stems from a study of blood T cell repertoires in COVID-19. Libraries were prepared by immunoSEQ multiplex PCR; TCRdb keeps only in-frame clonotypes and omits some of them. This sample yields about 500,000 clones, of which approximately 86% are seen a single time; about 0.65% belongs to the top ten. Sequenced: PBMCs or T cells enriched from blood (not recorded which). This rearrangement joins TRBV7-9 to TRBJ2-2, with D perhaps matching TRBD2 (6 bases). The TCR originated in a young woman who had recovered from COVID-19. In DNA form, the CDR3 reads TGTGCCAGCAGCTTCGGCAGGGACTGGACCGGGGAGCTGTTTTTT. It yields the protein CASSFGRDWTGELFF. Variable domain in full (rest from reference TRBV7-9 and TRBJ2-2): DTGVSQNPRHKITKRGQNVTFRCDPISEHNRLYWYRQTLGQGPEFLTYFQNEAQLEKSRLLSDRFSAERPKGSFSTLEIQRTEQGDSAMYLCASSFGRDWTGELFFGEGSRLTVL.